Listed here are 25 T cell receptor beta chains from one sample, sequenced in a study of cytomegalovirus exposure and HLA in healthy donors. The PCR had 60 Vbeta and 13 Jbeta primers. TCRdb's table, derived via immunoSEQ multiplex PCR, lists solely in-frame clones and lacks some. The sample has about 170,000 clones. The sample consisted of PBMCs. Every receptor here comes from a woman under 30 in good health and CMV-seropositive.

This sequence joins TRBV6-5 and TRBJ1-1, with a possible D match to TRBD1 (5 bases). The CDR3 has 14 amino acids. V dropped 7 bases and J dropped 0 bases, with 12 bases sitting between them. The germline gives CDR1 MNHEY, CDR2 SVGAGI. This chain's CDR3 is CASKTGGMNTEAFF. The CDR3 DNA reads as TGTGCCAGCAAAACAGGCGGGATGAACACTGAAGCTTTCTTT.

The chain has TRBV5-1 and TRBJ2-1, with D unclear. This CDR3 spans 13 amino acids. V lost 3 bases, J lost 5 bases, and 9 bases lay in between. CDR1 and CDR2 from the germline V gene are SGHRS and YFSETQ. The CDR3 spells CASSSTLNNEQFF. The CDR3 region has the DNA TGCGCCAGCAGCTCGACTCTGAACAATGAGCAGTTCTTC.

The rearrangement links TRBV6-1 to TRBJ2-4; possible D gene TRBD2, 6 bases. V shed 5 bases and J shed 6 bases, with 11 bases lying between them. The germline gives CDR1 MNHNS, CDR2 SASEGT. The CDR3 is made up of 13 amino acids. The CDR3 is CASSSAGGNIQYF. For the CDR3, the DNA is TGTGCCAGCAGTTCAGCGGGTGGAAACATTCAGTACTTC.

The rearrangement uses TRBV5-1 and TRBJ2-7; D perhaps matches TRBD1 (6 bases). The ends were cut back, 0 bases at V and 1 base at J, with 14 bases in the middle. Germline CDR1 and CDR2: SGHRS and YFSETQ. CDR3 length: 16 residues. Here the CDR3 reads CASSLGGTQGSYEQYF. In DNA, the CDR3 is TGCGCCAGCAGCTTGGGAGGAACCCAGGGGTCCTACGAGCAGTACTTC.

The gene calls are TRBV11-3 and TRBJ2-1, with 9 bases identical to TRBD1. The CDR3 sequence is 15 residues long. Germline loops: CDR1 SGHNT, CDR2 YENEEA. Trimming at V came to 3 bases and at J to 3 bases, leaving 3 bases not matched to a gene. CDR3 DNA sequence: TGTGCCAGCAGCTTCCCGGACAGGGGCTACAATGAGCAGTTCTTC. Translated: CASSFPDRGYNEQFF. Combining the CDR3 with reference TRBV11-3 and TRBJ2-1 gives the whole variable domain EAGVVQSPRYKIIEKKQPVAFWCNPISGHNTLYWYLQNLGQGPELLIRYENEEAVDDSQLPKDRFSAERLKGVDSTLKIQPAELGDSAVYLCASSFPDRGYNEQFFGPGTRLTVL.

V gene TRBV30 combines with J gene TRBJ1-2; D is ambiguous. The germline V and J ends were trimmed by 0 bases and 2 bases, with 13 bases remaining between them. The CDR3 has 15 amino acids. The germline CDR1 and CDR2 sequences are GTSNPN and SVGIG (reference sequence). In DNA, the CDR3 is TGTGCCTGGAGTGTTTCCCGGGGTCTAAACTATGGCTACACCTTC. It is translated as CAWSVSRGLNYGYTF.

This chain connects TRBV13 to TRBJ1-6; D is undetermined. The CDR3 sequence is 15 residues long. Looked up from germline, CDR1 is PRHDT and CDR2 is FYEKMQ (reference sequence). V was shortened by 7 bases and J by 0 bases, with 10 bases between the two germline ends. The CDR3 DNA sequence: TGTGCCAGCAAAATCGAGGGCTCCTATAATTCACCCCTCCACTTT. Translated, it gives CASKIEGSYNSPLHF.

The gene calls are TRBV7-9 and TRBJ2-3; TRBD2 agrees at 12 bases. The CDR3 totals 17 residues. The germline gives CDR1 SEHNR, CDR2 FQNEAQ (reference sequence). V gave up 5 bases and J gave up 6 bases; unmatched junction bases: 12. CDR3 loop: CASSPSPSGGAGDTQYF. Here the CDR3 DNA reads TGTGCCAGCAGCCCAAGCCCTAGCGGGGGGGCCGGTGATACGCAGTATTTT.

The chain recombines TRBV4-2 with TRBJ2-7; D may be TRBD1 (5 bases). Looked up from germline, CDR1 is LGHNA and CDR2 is YNFKEQ. The CDR3 contains 17 residues. Trimming took off 1 base at V and 0 bases at J, with 16 bases between the two ends. This chain's CDR3 is CASSQAWRQTNSYEQYF. DNA of the CDR3: TGTGCCAGCAGCCAAGCATGGCGACAGACCAACTCCTACGAGCAGTACTTC.

This CDR3 is CASSPWTGGENTIYF. The CDR3 bases are TGTGCCAGCTCACCTTGGACAGGGGGCGAAAACACCATATATTTT. The rearrangement links TRBV18 to TRBJ1-3, with 11 bases that match TRBD1. After removal of 3 bases from V and 6 bases from J, the junction contained 4 bases not matched to a gene. This CDR3 spans 15 amino acids. Germline V gene data show CDR1 as KGHSH and CDR2 as LQKENI.

The chain is built from TRBV4-1 and TRBJ2-1; TRBD2 matches 9 bases. Germline lookup yields CDR1 MGHRA and CDR2 YSYEKL. Germline trimming cut 6 bases from V and 9 bases from J; bases unmatched to any gene: 15. The CDR3 consists of 16 residues. CDR3 sequence reads: CASRPRGGGRVSEQFF. CDR3 coding DNA: TGCGCCAGCAGGCCTCGCGGGGGCGGGAGGGTTAGTGAGCAGTTCTTC.

This chain connects TRBV6-5 to TRBJ1-6, with 7 positions matching TRBD1. Per the germline V gene, CDR1 is MNHEY and CDR2 is SVGAGI. This CDR3 contains 12 residues. The ends lost 8 bases at V and 8 bases at J; junction bases unmatched: 3. This CDR3 reads CASGDRDSPLHF. The DNA for the CDR3 is TGTGCCAGCGGTGACAGGGATTCACCCCTCCACTTT.

The chain has TRBV19 and TRBJ2-7, with D tentatively TRBD1 (6 bases). CDR3 length equals 13 residues. The V and J ends lost 6 bases and 2 bases respectively, with 11 bases between them. In germline, CDR1 is LNHDA, CDR2 SQIVND (reference sequence). The CDR3 reads CASSPTGPYEQYF. Written as DNA, the CDR3 is TGTGCCAGTAGCCCAACAGGGCCCTACGAGCAGTACTTC.

The chain has TRBV9 and TRBJ2-5; D is possibly TRBD2 (5 bases). CDR1 SGDLS and CDR2 YYNGEE come from the germline V gene. The CDR3 contains 14 residues. Trimming cost V 3 bases and J 2 bases, with 11 bases left between them. CDR3 DNA: TGTGCCAGCAGCGCTCGGACGGGACAAGAGACCCAGTACTTC. Translation: CASSARTGQETQYF. Supplemented by reference TRBV9 and TRBJ2-5, the full variable domain reads DSGVTQTPKHLITATGQRVTLRCSPRSGDLSVYWYQQSLDQGLQFLIQYYNGEERAKGNILERFSAQQFPDLHSELNLSSLELGDSALYFCASSARTGQETQYFGPGTRLLVL.

The chain recombines TRBV30 with TRBJ2-3; D might be TRBD2 (6 bases). V was shortened by 0 bases and J by 3 bases, with 10 bases between the two germline ends. The CDR3 loop spans 14 amino acids. Germline V gene lookup returns CDR1 GTSNPN and CDR2 SVGIG (reference sequence). DNA of the CDR3: TGTGCCTGGAGTGTGCCTAGCGAGACAGATACGCAGTATTTT. Amino acids: CAWSVPSETDTQYF.

This sequence joins TRBV10-3 and TRBJ2-7; the D gene is possibly TRBD1 (7 bases). V lost 8 bases, J lost 3 bases, and 14 bases lay in between. CDR1 ENHRY and CDR2 SYGVKD come from the germline V gene. The CDR3 extends over 13 amino acids. The CDR3 protein is CAIGGSGGYEQYF. The CDR3 DNA is TGTGCCATCGGAGGGTCAGGGGGCTACGAGCAGTACTTC.

This chain joins TRBV5-1 and TRBJ2-3, with TRBD2 as a possible D gene (6 bases). CDR1 and CDR2 (germline): SGHRS, YFSETQ. Trimming pared 9 bases from V and 0 bases from J, leaving 17 bases between. The length of the CDR3 is 15 residues. The CDR3 reads CANDVKRVSTDTQYF. The CDR3, as DNA: TGCGCCAACGACGTAAAGCGGGTTAGCACAGATACGCAGTATTTT.

V usage is TRBV5-6 and J usage is TRBJ2-7; weak D call: TRBD2 (5 bases). Germline values: CDR1 SGHDT, CDR2 YYEEEE. The CDR3 spans 16 residues. Trimming cost V 4 bases and J 0 bases, with 17 bases left between them. The CDR3 protein is CASSRGYAERSYEQYF. The CDR3 region has the DNA TGTGCCAGCAGCCGAGGGTACGCGGAGCGCTCCTACGAGCAGTACTTC.

The chain carries TRBV7-6 and TRBJ2-7, with 8 bases lining up with TRBD2. Germline V lookup: CDR1 SGHVS, CDR2 FNYEAQ. The CDR3 totals 16 residues. V dropped 1 base and J dropped 3; count of bases not matched to a gene: 8. CDR3: CASSLGASGRDYEQYF. In DNA form, the CDR3 reads TGTGCCAGCAGCTTAGGGGCCAGCGGGAGAGACTACGAGCAGTACTTC.

V and J are TRBV5-1 and TRBJ2-3, with D possibly matching TRBD1 (6 bases). Trimming removed 2 bases from V and 3 bases from J, with 10 bases in between. The CDR3 is 14 amino acids. CDR1 SGHRS and CDR2 YFSETQ come from the germline V gene. CDR3 sequence: CASSLGRGTDTQYF. Written as DNA, the CDR3 is TGCGCCAGCAGCTTAGGCAGGGGAACAGATACGCAGTATTTT.

The rearrangement links TRBV6-1 to TRBJ1-4, with 7 nucleotides matching TRBD1. Looked up from germline, CDR1 is MNHNS and CDR2 is SASEGT. The J segment lost 5 bases and the V segment lost 4 bases, leaving 7 bases of the junction unmatched. CDR3 length: 15 residues. Here the CDR3 reads CASSGRQGRNEKLFF. In nucleotides, the CDR3 is TGTGCCAGCAGTGGTCGACAGGGAAGAAATGAAAAACTGTTTTTT.

The chain combines TRBV5-5 with TRBJ2-1; 10 bases match TRBD2. CDR1 and CDR2 (germline): SGHKS, YYEKEE (reference sequence). V was pared by 5 bases and J by 7 bases, with 6 bases of the junction left unmatched. The CDR3 covers 14 residues. Here the CDR3 DNA reads TGTGCCAGCAGACCTAGCGGGAGTGGGAATGAGCAGTTCTTC. Translated: CASRPSGSGNEQFF.

V gene TRBV2 combines with J gene TRBJ1-3; D call uncertain. From germline, CDR1 is SNHLY and CDR2 FYNNEI. The germline V and J ends were trimmed by 7 bases and 0 bases, with 16 bases remaining between them. CDR3 size: 16 residues. The CDR3 nucleotides are TGTGCCAGCATACAAAAGCATCCGGGCTCTGGAAACACCATATATTTT. Translated, it gives CASIQKHPGSGNTIYF.

The chain links TRBV12-5 to TRBJ2-3; possibly TRBD1 for D (6 bases). The CDR3 totals 16 residues. CDR1 and CDR2 (germline): LGHNT, FRNRAP. Trimming removed 7 bases at V and 0 bases at J, with 17 bases between. This CDR3 reads CASALIRGPSTDTQYF. CDR3 nucleotides: TGTGCTAGTGCCTTGATCAGGGGCCCTAGCACAGATACGCAGTATTTT. Using reference TRBV12-5 and TRBJ2-3 for the parts outside the CDR3, the full variable domain is DARVTQTPRHKVTEMGQEVTMRCQPILGHNTVFWYRQTMMQGLELLAYFRNRAPLDDSGMPKDRFSAEMPDATLATLKIQPSEPRDSAVYFCASALIRGPSTDTQYFGPGTRLTVL.

This chain joins TRBV29-1 and TRBJ1-3, with 9 positions matching TRBD1. Germline loops: CDR1 SQVTM, CDR2 ANQGSEA. The CDR3 has 15 residues. V lost 5 bases and J lost 0; bases outside the gene matches: 5. CDR3 sequence reads: CSVRTQGASGNTIYF. In DNA form, the CDR3 reads TGCAGCGTTAGAACACAGGGGGCCTCTGGAAACACCATATATTTT.